This T cell receptor (beta chain) was identified during a study of control samples from healthy donors and cancer patients. TCRdb's copy holds only in-frame clones and misses some; the assay was immunoSEQ multiplex PCR. The table lists approximately 170,000 clones, roughly 88% of them singletons, with roughly 5.3% in the top ten. Germline V gene lookup returns CDR1 SQVTM and CDR2 ANQGSEA. The ends were cut back, 2 bases at V and 2 bases at J, with 7 bases in the middle. This CDR3 comprises 14 residues. The sequencing input was blood. The origin of this receptor is a woman aged 25 to 39 in good health. The chain employs TRBV29-1 and TRBJ2-6; maybe TRBD2 (5 bases). Here the CDR3 DNA reads TGCAGCGTTGAACCCGGGGCTGGGGCCAACGTCCTGACTTTC. Translating it yields CSVEPGAGANVLTF.